This T cell receptor (beta chain) was obtained from a study of T cell repertoires in cytomegalovirus infection. TCRdb analysed the reads with MiXCR anew, one entry per CDR3 protein. The profile shows about 920,000 distinct CDR3 sequences, roughly 31% of them singletons. Worth noting for this clonotype: No antigen is known for it.

The CDR3 totals 15 residues. Trimming took 7 bases from V and 4 from J, leaving 20 bases between them. Germline V gene data show CDR1 as LNHDA and CDR2 as SQIVND (reference sequence). The source of this sequence is a human donor in good health (CMV status not recorded). Some clones in this sample may be carry-over from other donors' samples. Material: cultured CD8+ T cells from PBMCs, obtained from culture after CMV antigen stimulation. The chain links TRBV19 to TRBJ2-7; TRBD1 is a possible D gene (5 bases). This chain's CDR3 is CASTSVGRVGYEQYF. CDR3 coding DNA: TGTGCCAGTACCTCCGTTGGCAGGGTCGGGTACGAGCAGTACTTC. Complete variable domain (other parts from reference TRBV19 and TRBJ2-7): DGGITQSPKYLFRKEGQNVTLSCEQNLNHDAMYWYRQDPGQGLRLIYYSQIVNDFQKGDIAEGYSVSREKKESFPLTVTSAQKNPTAFYLCASTSVGRVGYEQYFGPGTRLTVT.